One and the same sample provided the 5 T cell receptor beta chains below, sequenced in a study of blood T cell repertoires in COVID-19. Generated by immunoSEQ multiplex PCR, the TCRdb table keeps only in-frame clones and is missing some. The sample contains over 45,000 clones, approximately 81% of which appear only once. The source material was peripheral blood. The source of these receptors is a woman of 80 years or more with active or convalescent COVID-19.

This clone has just a few counts. The CDR3 loop is CASSLGTDYGYTF. The CDR3 DNA reads TGTGCCAGCAGTCTTGGGACAGACTATGGCTACACCTTC. This chain connects TRBV12-3 or TRBV12-4 to TRBJ1-2, with 7 bases matching TRBD1. The V segment lost 5 bases and the J segment 3 bases; nucleotides outside the gene matches: 3. This CDR3 has 13 amino acids.

The J gene is TRBJ1-5, the V gene TRBV11-2, with a weak D call TRBD1 (6 bases). Per the germline V gene, CDR1 is SGHAT and CDR2 is FQNNGV. The CDR3 runs 14 residues. V gave up 1 base and J gave up 6 bases, with 10 bases separating them. CDR3: CASSLGSRGQPQHF. DNA for the CDR3: TGTGCCAGCAGCTTAGGCAGCAGGGGTCAGCCCCAGCATTTT. The variable domain in full, with the rest retrieved from reference TRBV11-2 and TRBJ1-5, is EAGVAQSPRYKIIEKRQSVAFWCNPISGHATLYWYQQILGQGPKLLIQFQNNGVVDDSQLPKDRFSAERLKGVDSTLKIQPAKLEDSAVYLCASSLGSRGQPQHFGDGTRLSIL.

The genes are TRBV12-3 or TRBV12-4 and TRBJ2-7; a weak D match, TRBD1 (6 bases). The V end was cut by 6 bases, the J end by 6 bases, with 15 bases between. The CDR3 is 13 amino acids. The CDR3 region has the DNA TGTGCCAGCAGCACTACAGGGATGCGCGAGCAGTACTTC. Its translation: CASSTTGMREQYF.

The J gene is TRBJ2-3, the V gene TRBV19, with 7 bases fitting TRBD2. Germline CDR1 is LNHDA and CDR2 is SQIVND (reference sequence). The ends lost 7 bases at V and 9 bases at J; junction bases unmatched: 10. The length of the CDR3 is 13 residues. This CDR3 is CASTGLLGPTQYF. CDR3 DNA sequence: TGTGCCAGTACGGGACTACTTGGCCCAACGCAGTATTTT.

CDR3 nucleotides: TGTGCCAGCAGCTTAGCCAGGGGGAACACCGGGGAGCTGTTTTTT. The encoded protein is CASSLARGNTGELFF. The genes are TRBV7-2 and TRBJ2-2; the D gene is possibly TRBD1 (6 bases). Germline V lookup: CDR1 SGHTA, CDR2 FQGNSA. With 0 bases removed from V and 1 base from J, the gap between germline ends came to 6 bases. The CDR3 runs to 15 residues. The full variable domain, in which reference TRBV7-2 and TRBJ2-2 provide the parts outside the CDR3, is GAGVSQSPSNKVTEKGKDVELRCDPISGHTALYWYRQSLGQGLEFLIYFQGNSAPDKSGLPSDRFSAERTGGSVSTLTIQRTQQEDSAVYLCASSLARGNTGELFFGEGSRLTVL.